This T cell receptor beta chain was obtained from a study of blood T cell repertoires in COVID-19. Study-wide context: Spain, Italy and the United States supplied samples that represented acute and convalescent COVID-19. PBMCs, B-cell-depleted T cells, or T cells were the source of the cDNA or gDNA that made up the material.

Original processing notes: Estimated nucleated cell counts came from reference gene primer amplification. Clones were read by immunoSEQ multiplex PCR, and TCRdb kept only the in-frame ones, dropping some. V and J calls plus clone size are reproduced from that table; the DNA served to infer D and trimming. The profile covers approximately 99,000 clones, with around 87% appearing a single time and just under 20% taken by the ten largest. The source is a human donor in a cohort sampled during active COVID-19. Sequenced sample: peripheral blood.

The CDR3 loop is CASSIRTNTGELFF. CDR3 nucleotide sequence: TGTGCCAGTAGTATAAGGACAAACACCGGGGAGCTGTTTTTT. V and J are TRBV19 and TRBJ2-2; D might be TRBD1 (5 bases). Germline loops: CDR1 LNHDA, CDR2 SQIVND (reference sequence). This CDR3 contains 14 residues. Trimming cost V 2 bases and J 2 bases, with 6 bases left between them.